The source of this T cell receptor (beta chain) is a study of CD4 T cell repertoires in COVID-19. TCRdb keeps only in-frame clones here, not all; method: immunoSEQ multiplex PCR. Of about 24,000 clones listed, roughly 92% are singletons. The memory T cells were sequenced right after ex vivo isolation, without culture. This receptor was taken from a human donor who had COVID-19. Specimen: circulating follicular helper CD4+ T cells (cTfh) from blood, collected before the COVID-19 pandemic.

The CDR3 loop reads CASSVEGQGVGGYTF. The CDR3 nucleotides read TGTGCCAGCAGCGTCGAGGGACAGGGGGTGGGAGGCTACACCTTC. The chain uses TRBV5-6 and TRBJ1-2, with TRBD1 matching over 11 bases. The length of the CDR3 is 15 residues. Germline loops: CDR1 SGHDT, CDR2 YYEEEE. V shed 4 bases and J 8 bases; nucleotides not matched to a gene: 10.